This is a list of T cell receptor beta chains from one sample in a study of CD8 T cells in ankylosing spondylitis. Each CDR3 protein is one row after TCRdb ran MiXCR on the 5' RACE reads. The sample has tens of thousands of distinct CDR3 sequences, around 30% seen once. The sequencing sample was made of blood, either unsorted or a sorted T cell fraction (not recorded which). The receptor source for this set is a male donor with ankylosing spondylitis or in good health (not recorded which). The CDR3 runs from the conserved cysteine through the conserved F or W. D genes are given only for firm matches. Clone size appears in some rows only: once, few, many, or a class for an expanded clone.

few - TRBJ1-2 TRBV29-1 TGCAGCGTTGATGGAGGGACGAATGGCTACACCTTC CSVDGGTNGYTF
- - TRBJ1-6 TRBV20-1 TGCAGTGCTAGATCCGGGACCTTGGGGTATAATTCACCCCTCCACTTT CSARSGTLGYNSPLHF
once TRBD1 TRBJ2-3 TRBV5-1 TGCGCCAGCAGCTTGGATTTGACAGGGGTCCCAGATACGCACTATTTT CASSLDLTGVPDTHYF
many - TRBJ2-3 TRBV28 TGTGCCAGCAGTTTATTGTTAGATACGCAGTATTTT CASSLLLDTQYF
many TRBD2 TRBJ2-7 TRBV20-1 TGCAGTGCTCGACTAGCGGGAGGGGAAAACGAGCAGTACTTC CSARLAGGENEQYF
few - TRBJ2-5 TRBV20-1 TGCAGTGCTAGCTTCAGGGCCGCGGAGACCCAGTACTTC CSASFRAAETQYF
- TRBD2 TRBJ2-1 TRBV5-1 TGCGCCAGCAGCTTGGGGACTAGGGGTGAGCAGTTCTTC CASSLGTRGEQFF
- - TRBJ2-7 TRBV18 TGTGCCAGCTCAACCTTCGGGGACGAGCAGTACTTC CASSTFGDEQYF
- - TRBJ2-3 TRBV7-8 TGTGCCAGCAGCTTATATAGCTTAGGCACAGATACGCAGTATTTT CASSLYSLGTDTQYF
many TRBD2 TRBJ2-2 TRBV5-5 TGTGCCAGCAGCTTTAGCGGGGACCCGAACACCGGGGAGCTGTTTTTT CASSFSGDPNTGELFF
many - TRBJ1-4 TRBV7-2 TGTGCCAGCAGCTTAGGGGGGGCCGAAAAACTGTTTTTT CASSLGGAEKLFF
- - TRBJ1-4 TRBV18 TGTGCCAGCTCGCCAAGACTTTACGAAAAACTGTTTTTT CASSPRLYEKLFF
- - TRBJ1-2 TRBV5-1 TGCGCCAGCAGCCCAAAGACAGAGCGCTATGGCTACACCTTC CASSPKTERYGYTF
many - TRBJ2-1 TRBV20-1 TGCAGTGCCCGGGTACTTTACTCCTACAATGAGCAGTTCTTC CSARVLYSYNEQFF
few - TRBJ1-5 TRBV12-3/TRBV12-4 TGTGCCAGCAGTTTGTCGGATCAGCCCCAGCATTTT CASSLSDQPQHF
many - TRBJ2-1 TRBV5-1 TGCGCCAGCAGGGTACCGACCAATGAGCAGTTCTTC CASRVPTNEQFF
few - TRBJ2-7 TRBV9 TGTGCCAGCCCCATCTACGAGCAGTACTTC CASPIYEQYF
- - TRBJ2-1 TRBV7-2 TGTGCCAGCAGCCTAGAGCGGGTCTACAATGAGCAGTTCTTC CASSLERVYNEQFF
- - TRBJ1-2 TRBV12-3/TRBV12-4 TGTGCCAGCAGTTTTCCCCACGCCTATGGCTACACCTTC CASSFPHAYGYTF
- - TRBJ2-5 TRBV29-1 TGCAGCGTTGAAGTGGGTCACCTCCAAGAGACCCAGTACTTC CSVEVGHLQETQYF
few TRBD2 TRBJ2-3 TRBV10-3 TGTGCCATCAGTGATTTTGTCGCGGGAGGGCCTGGAGATACGCAGTATTTT CAISDFVAGGPGDTQYF
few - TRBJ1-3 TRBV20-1 TGCAGTGCTAGGTATTCGCTCTCTGGAAACACCATATATTTT CSARYSLSGNTIYF
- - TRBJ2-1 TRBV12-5 TGTGCTAGTGGTACCCAATATGAGCAGTTCTTC CASGTQYEQFF
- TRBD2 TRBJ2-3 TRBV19 TGTGCCAGTAGTATAGTCTCAACGGGAGGGCTAGATACGCAGTATTTT CASSIVSTGGLDTQYF
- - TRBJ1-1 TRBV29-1 TGCAGCGTTGACATTGTAGGACAGAACACTGAAGCTTTCTTT CSVDIVGQNTEAFF
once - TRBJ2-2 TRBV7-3 TGTGCCAGCAGCGTGGGGTTTAGTGGGGAGCTGTTTTTT CASSVGFSGELFF
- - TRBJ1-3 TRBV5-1 TGCGCCAGCAGCTTGTTTCTACAGGGAACTACTGGAAACACCATATATTTT CASSLFLQGTTGNTIYF
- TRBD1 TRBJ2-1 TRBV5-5 TGTGCCAGCAGGTACCCGGAGACAGGGGGCGTTGAGCAGTTCTTC CASRYPETGGVEQFF
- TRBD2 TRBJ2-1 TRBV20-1 TGCAGTGCTAGATTGTCTAGCGGGAGGGCCCTCGGATACAATGAGCAGTTCTTC CSARLSSGRALGYNEQFF
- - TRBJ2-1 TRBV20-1 TGCAGTGCTAGTAGTTTAAATGAGGGGCACAATGAGCAGTTCTTC CSASSLNEGHNEQFF
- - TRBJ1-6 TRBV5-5 TGTGCCAGCAGCTTGGCGGAAGGCTCCTATAATTCACCCCTCCACTTT CASSLAEGSYNSPLHF
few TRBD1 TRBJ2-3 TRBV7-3 TGTGCCAGCGGGGACAGCGCTAGCACAGATACGCAGTATTTT CASGDSASTDTQYF
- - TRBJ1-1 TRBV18 TGTGCCAGCTCACCGACCGAGTACACTGAAGCTTTCTTT CASSPTEYTEAFF
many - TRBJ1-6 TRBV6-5 TGTGCCAGCAGTAACCTTGGATGGAGGTCACCCCTCCACTTT CASSNLGWRSPLHF
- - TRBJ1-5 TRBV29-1 TGCAGCGTTGACCAGGGACGGCAGCCCCAGCATTTT CSVDQGRQPQHF
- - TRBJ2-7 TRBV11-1 TGTGCCAGCACCCCCGGGCTCCCCCCCTACGAGCAGTACTTC CASTPGLPPYEQYF
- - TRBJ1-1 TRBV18 TGTGCCAGCTCACCAGTGGGGAGAAGTGCTGAAGCTTTCTTT CASSPVGRSAEAFF
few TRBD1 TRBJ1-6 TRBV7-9 TGTGCCAGCAGCTCGGGACAGGATGATTCACCCCTCCACTTT CASSSGQDDSPLHF
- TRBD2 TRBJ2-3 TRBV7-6 TGTGCCAGCAGCTTAATCCGGAGGAGCGGGAGAGGGCCCACAGATACGCAGTATTTT CASSLIRRSGRGPTDTQYF
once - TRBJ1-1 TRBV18 TGTGCCAGCTCACCTCCTCAGGGGTACACTGAAGCTTTCTTT CASSPPQGYTEAFF
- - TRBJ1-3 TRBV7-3 TGTGCCAGCAGCGTTTCCAACTCTGGAAACACCATATATTTT CASSVSNSGNTIYF
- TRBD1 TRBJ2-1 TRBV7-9 TGTGCCAGCAGCTCCACAGGGGGCGTATACAATGAGCAGTTCTTC CASSSTGGVYNEQFF
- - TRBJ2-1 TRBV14 TGTGCCAGCAGCCTTAGCGGTTCCTACAATGAGCAGTTCTTC CASSLSGSYNEQFF
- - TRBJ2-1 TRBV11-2 TGTGCCAGCAGCTTACAGGTTGAGCAGTTCTTC CASSLQVEQFF
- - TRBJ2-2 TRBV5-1 TGCGCCAGCACTCAGCAGACAGAGATCACCGGGGAGCTGTTTTTT CASTQQTEITGELFF
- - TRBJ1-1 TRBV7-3 TGTGCCAGCAGCTTACAACAGGGAGACTCTGAAGCTTTCTTT CASSLQQGDSEAFF
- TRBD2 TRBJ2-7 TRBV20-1 TGCAGTGCTATTCGGGAGGGCCCCTACGAGCAGTACTTC CSAIREGPYEQYF
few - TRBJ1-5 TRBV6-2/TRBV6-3 TGTGCCAGCAGTTGGGTGAATCAGCCCCAGCATTTT CASSWVNQPQHF